The 4 T cell receptor beta chains below all came from one sample that was sequenced in a study of T cell responses to AZD1222 COVID-19 vaccine. Data came from immunoSEQ multiplex PCR; TCRdb stores just in-frame clones and leaves some out. Among 150,000 to 200,000 clones listed, 93% were seen once. The starting material was peripheral blood, obtained on day 0 of AZD1222 vaccination. The receptors were gathered from an adult in good health.

This chain uses TRBV5-1 with TRBJ1-5; D gene unclear. Trimming took 4 bases from V and 9 from J, leaving 17 bases between them. The CDR3 runs 14 residues. Germline CDR1 and CDR2: SGHRS and YFSETQ. The CDR3 DNA sequence: TGCGCCAGCAGCGAGGATGGACTTATTGGGCCCCAGCATTTT. This codes for CASSEDGLIGPQHF.

V usage is TRBV6-4 and J usage is TRBJ2-1; 10 positions agree with TRBD1. CDR1 is MRHNA and CDR2 is SNTAGT in the germline V gene. This CDR3 has 16 amino acids. J was trimmed by 8 bases and V by 1 base; bases with no gene match: 8. Here the CDR3 DNA reads TGTGCCAGCAGTGACTTAACCGGGACAGGGGAAGATGAGCAGTTCTTC. It is translated as CASSDLTGTGEDEQFF.

The chain links TRBV28 to TRBJ2-1; 8 bases match TRBD2. Unmatched junction bases numbered 8, after V lost 6 bases and J lost 4 bases. CDR3 length: 15 residues. CDR1 and CDR2 (germline): MDHEN, SYDVKM. DNA for the CDR3: TGTGCCAGCAGCTACGGGACTAGTAGGTACAATGAGCAGTTCTTC. Residues: CASSYGTSRYNEQFF.

The chain is built from TRBV5-4 and TRBJ1-6; D gene unclear. The CDR3 is 14 residues long. Germline V gene data show CDR1 as SGHNT and CDR2 as YYREEE (reference sequence). Trimming shortened V by 4 bases and J by 5 bases, and 10 bases separated the two germline ends. The chain's CDR3 is CASSMDGDNSPLHF. The DNA of the CDR3 is TGTGCCAGCAGCATGGATGGGGATAATTCACCCCTCCACTTT.